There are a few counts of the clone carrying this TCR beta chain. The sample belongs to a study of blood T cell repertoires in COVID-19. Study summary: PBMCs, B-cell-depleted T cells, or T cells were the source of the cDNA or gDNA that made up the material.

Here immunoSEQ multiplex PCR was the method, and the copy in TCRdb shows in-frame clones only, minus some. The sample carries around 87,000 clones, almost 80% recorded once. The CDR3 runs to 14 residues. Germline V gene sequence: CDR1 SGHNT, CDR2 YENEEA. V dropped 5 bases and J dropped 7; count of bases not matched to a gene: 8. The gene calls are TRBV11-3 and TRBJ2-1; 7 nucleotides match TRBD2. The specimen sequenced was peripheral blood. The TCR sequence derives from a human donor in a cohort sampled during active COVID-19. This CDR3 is CASSRKGLSNEQFF. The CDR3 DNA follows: TGTGCCAGCAGCCGAAAGGGACTATCAAATGAGCAGTTCTTC.